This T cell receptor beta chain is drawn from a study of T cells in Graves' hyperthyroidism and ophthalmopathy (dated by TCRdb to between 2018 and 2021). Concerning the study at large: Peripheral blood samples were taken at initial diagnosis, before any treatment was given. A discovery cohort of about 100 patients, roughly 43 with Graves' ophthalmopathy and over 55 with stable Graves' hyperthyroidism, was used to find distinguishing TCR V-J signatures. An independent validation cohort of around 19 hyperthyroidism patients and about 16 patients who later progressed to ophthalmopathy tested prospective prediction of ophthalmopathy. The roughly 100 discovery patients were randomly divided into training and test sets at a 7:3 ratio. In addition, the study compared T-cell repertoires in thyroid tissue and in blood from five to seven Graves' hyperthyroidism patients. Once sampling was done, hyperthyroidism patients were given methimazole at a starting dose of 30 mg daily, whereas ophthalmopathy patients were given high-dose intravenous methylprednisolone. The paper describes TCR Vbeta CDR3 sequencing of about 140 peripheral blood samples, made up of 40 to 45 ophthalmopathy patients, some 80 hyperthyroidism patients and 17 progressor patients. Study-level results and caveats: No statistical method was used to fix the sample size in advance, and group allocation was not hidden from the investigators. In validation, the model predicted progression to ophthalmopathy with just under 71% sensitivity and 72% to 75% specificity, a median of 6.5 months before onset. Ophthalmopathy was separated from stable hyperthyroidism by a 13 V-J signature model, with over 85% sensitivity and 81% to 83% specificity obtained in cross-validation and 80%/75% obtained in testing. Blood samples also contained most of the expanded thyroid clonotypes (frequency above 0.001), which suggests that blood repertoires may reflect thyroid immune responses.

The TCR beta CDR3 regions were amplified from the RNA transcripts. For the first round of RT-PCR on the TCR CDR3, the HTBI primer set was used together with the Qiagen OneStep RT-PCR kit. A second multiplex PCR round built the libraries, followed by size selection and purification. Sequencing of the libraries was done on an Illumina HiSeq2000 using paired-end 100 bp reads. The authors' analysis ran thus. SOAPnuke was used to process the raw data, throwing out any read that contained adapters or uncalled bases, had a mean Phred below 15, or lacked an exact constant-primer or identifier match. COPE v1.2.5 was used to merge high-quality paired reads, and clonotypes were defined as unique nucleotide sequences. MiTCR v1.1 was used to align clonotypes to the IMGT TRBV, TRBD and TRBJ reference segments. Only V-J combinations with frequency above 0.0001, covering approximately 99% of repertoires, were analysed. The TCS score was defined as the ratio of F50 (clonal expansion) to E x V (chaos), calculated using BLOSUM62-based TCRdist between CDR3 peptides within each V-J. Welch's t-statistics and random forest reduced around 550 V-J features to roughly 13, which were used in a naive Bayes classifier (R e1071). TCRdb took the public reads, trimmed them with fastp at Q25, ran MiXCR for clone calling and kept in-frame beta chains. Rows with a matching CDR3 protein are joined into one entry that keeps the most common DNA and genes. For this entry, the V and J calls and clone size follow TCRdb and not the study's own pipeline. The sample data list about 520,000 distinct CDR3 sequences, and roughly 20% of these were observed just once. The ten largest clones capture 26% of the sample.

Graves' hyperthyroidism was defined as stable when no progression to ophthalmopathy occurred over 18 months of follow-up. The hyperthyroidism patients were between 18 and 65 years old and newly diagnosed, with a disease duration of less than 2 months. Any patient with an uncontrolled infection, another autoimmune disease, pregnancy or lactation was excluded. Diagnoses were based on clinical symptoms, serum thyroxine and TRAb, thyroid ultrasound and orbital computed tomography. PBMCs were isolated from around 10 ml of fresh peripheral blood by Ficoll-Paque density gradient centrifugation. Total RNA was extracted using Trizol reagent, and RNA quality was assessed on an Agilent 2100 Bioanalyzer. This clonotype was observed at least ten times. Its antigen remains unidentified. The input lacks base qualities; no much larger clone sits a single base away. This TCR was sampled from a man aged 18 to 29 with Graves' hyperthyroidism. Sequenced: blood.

In nucleotide form, the sequence is TGTGCCACCAGCAGAGATGGCAGGGGAAATCAGCCCCAGCATTTT. Translated, it gives CATSRDGRGNQPQHF. The sequence is built from TRBV15 and TRBJ1-5, with TRBD1 perhaps the D gene, on 6 matching bases. Relative to germline, V is 0 bases shorter and J is 4 bases shorter, with 10 bases between their ends. The CDR1 and CDR2 encoded by the germline V gene (reference sequence) are LNHNV and YYDKDF. The CDR3, from cysteine to phenylalanine, totals 15 residues. The CDR3 DNA has 45 bases and is translated from base 1.